This T cell receptor beta chain was captured by sequencing in a study of human T cells and chemical hapten exposure. Study summary: TCR yields differed between samples (mainly from small differences in pooled library volume).

It was from unfractionated whole blood that total RNA was extracted. V lost 7 bases to trimming and J lost 4 bases; unmatched junction nucleotides: 6. Germline V CDR1 and CDR2: MNHNS, SASEGT. The CDR3 is 15 residues long. Study conclusions and caveats: High-frequency TCRs, those above 1 in 1000, stayed the same after DPC sensitization.

Concerning this clonotype itself: Its antigen is undetermined.

Within the library, unique molecular identifiers were attached to each individual cDNA molecule. Per the authors' pipeline: Sample TCR totals centred on a median of about 100,000, ranging roughly 23,224 to 690,600. MiXCR was run by TCRdb on the reads, yielding one entry per CDR3 protein. TCRdb's processing, not the authors', yielded these V and J calls. This table holds fewer than 150,000 distinct CDR3 sequences, more than 8.5% found once. This sequence originates from a human donor in good health. Some clones in this sample may be carry-over from other donors' samples. This chain joins TRBV6-1 and TRBJ2-1, with 11 bases aligning to TRBD2. Sequencing was performed on whole blood. CDR3 nucleotides: TGTGCCAGCACCTCCGGGACTAGCGGATACAATGAGCAGTTCTTC. Translating it yields CASTSGTSGYNEQFF.